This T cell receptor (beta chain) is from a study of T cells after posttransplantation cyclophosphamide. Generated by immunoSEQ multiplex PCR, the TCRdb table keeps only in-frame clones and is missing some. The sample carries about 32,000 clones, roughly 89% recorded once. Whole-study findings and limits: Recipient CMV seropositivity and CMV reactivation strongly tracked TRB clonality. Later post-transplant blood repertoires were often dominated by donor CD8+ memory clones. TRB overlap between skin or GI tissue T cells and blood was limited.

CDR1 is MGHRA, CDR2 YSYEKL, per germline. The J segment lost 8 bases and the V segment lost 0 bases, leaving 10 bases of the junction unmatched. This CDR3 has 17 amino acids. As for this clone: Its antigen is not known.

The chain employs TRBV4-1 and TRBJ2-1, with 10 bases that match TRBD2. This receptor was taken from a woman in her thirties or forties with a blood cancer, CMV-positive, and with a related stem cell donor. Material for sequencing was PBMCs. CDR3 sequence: CASSQDNPAGGRDEQFF. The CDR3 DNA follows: TGCGCCAGCAGCCAAGATAACCCAGCGGGGGGGCGGGATGAGCAGTTCTTC.